This TCR beta chain was captured in a study of CD8+ T cells in alopecia areata (dated by TCRdb to 2016 to 2019). Notes on the research overall: The treated patients, all with moderate-to-severe alopecia areata, were enrolled in an open-label pilot trial of oral tofacitinib given at 5 to 10 mg twice daily. Patients received tofacitinib for 6 to 18 months and were then followed off drug for 6 months to check for delayed response and recurrence. TCRbeta CDR3 regions were amplified by immunoSEQ multiplex PCR with 35 Vbeta forward and 13 Jbeta reverse primers. RNA was obtained with the PAXgene miRNA kit for fixed scalp, the miRNeasy kit for PBMCs, and the RNeasy kit for mouse skin. Biopsies were taken from tofacitinib-treated patients at baseline and again at 4 and 24 weeks into treatment, and several of those patients also had a later scalp biopsy. Scalp clonality was compared across normal scalp (n=4), patchy alopecia areata scalp (n=8), and alopecia totalis/universalis scalp (n=8). Human TCRbeta sequencing covered scalp tissue and sorted CD4+ and CD8+ peripheral blood T cells from patchy and totalis/universalis alopecia areata patients and healthy controls. The study used high-throughput TCRbeta sequencing to examine T cell clonal expansion in alopecia areata, in both the C3H/HeJ mouse model and human patients.

The library relied on the immunoSEQ multiplex PCR assay. RNA was extracted from all samples and reverse transcribed into cDNA as template for TCR sequencing. SuperScript III was used for first-strand cDNA synthesis, primed with a 2:1 mix of oligo-dT and random hexamers. A synthetic immune receptor repertoire was used to assess amplification bias, and residual bias was removed computationally. In the source study's methods: Raw reads were preprocessed to remove errors, and CDR3 was defined according to IMGT conventions as the region from the conserved cysteine to phenylalanine. Clonality was calculated as 1 minus Shannon entropy normalized by log2 of the number of productive unique TCRs. Whether each scalp clone was CD4 or CD8 was inferred by checking scalp TCRbeta sequences against the CD4 and CD8 repertoires from sorted blood. The source is immuneACCESS, and TCRdb retained only in-frame sequences with V and J called. Part of the clones is not carried over; for the studies checked, unresolved V genes explain less than half of this, and the remainder is unexplained. That table gives V, J and clone size, and the DNA gave D and trimming. This sample is represented by some 130,000 clones; almost 50% of them were singletons. The ten largest account for approximately 18% of the sample.

The paper's findings and limits, for the study overall: Scalp TCR repertoire analysis is complicated because resident alphabeta T cells in normal human skin are also sequenced, whereas mouse skin is dominated by gammadelta T cells. Compared with normal scalp, lesional scalp had higher clonality and more expanded CD8+ clones, particularly in alopecia totalis/universalis, a pattern that suggests antigenic drive. Compared with mice, TCR sequences shared between patients were less clear, possibly partly because of HLA diversity across the patient population.

This clone was seen only a few times. Its antigen specificity is not known. The input lacks base qualities; no much larger clone sits a single base away. What this sample's time point label stands for: baseline before oral tofacitinib. From alopecia areata patients, peripheral blood was collected along with lesional scalp punch biopsies. After PBMCs were isolated by density centrifugation and stained for CD3, CD4 and CD8, a FACSAria was used to sort CD4+ and CD8+ T cells. Its CDR3 holds 11 amino acids, cysteine through phenylalanine. The only DNA kept is the CDR3, 33 bases in frame from the first base. CDR1 and CDR2 were assigned from the germline V gene as SGHRS and YFSETQ. Relative to germline, V is missing 7 bases and J is missing 7 bases, with 4 bases of the junction outside any gene match.

Sample: CD8+ T cells sorted from blood, taken at week 0. The source of this sequence is a human donor with alopecia areata. The chain was built from TRBV5-1 and TRBJ2-7; 8 junctional bases match TRBD1. The CDR3 amino acid sequence is: CASRQGREQYF. Here is the DNA: TGCGCCAGCCGACAGGGGAGGGAGCAGTACTTC.